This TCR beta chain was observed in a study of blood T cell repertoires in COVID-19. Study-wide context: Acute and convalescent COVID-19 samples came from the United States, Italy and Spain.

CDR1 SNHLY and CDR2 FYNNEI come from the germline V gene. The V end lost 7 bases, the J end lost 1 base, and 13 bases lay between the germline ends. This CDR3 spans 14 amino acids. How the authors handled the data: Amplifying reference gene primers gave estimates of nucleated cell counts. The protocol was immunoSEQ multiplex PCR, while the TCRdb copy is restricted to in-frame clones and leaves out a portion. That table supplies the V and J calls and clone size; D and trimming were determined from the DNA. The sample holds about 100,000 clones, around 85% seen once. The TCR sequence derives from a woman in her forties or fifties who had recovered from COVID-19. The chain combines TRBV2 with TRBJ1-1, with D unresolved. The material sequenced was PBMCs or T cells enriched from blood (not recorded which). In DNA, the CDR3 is TGTGCCAGCAAGACGGAGTCGGGGAACACTGAAGCTTTCTTT. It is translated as CASKTESGNTEAFF.